Below are 30 T cell receptor beta chains sequenced from a single sample in a study of blood T cell repertoires in COVID-19. Generated by immunoSEQ multiplex PCR, the TCRdb table keeps only in-frame clones and is missing some. The table records some 370,000 clones, about four fifths of them present only once. The sample was PBMCs or T cells enriched from blood (not recorded which). These receptors were collected from a woman between 45 and 65 years old who had recovered from COVID-19.

The rearrangement joins TRBV6-2 or TRBV6-3 to TRBJ2-3; D unresolved. The CDR3 loop spans 16 amino acids. Germline CDR1 and CDR2: MNHEY and SVGEGT. Trimming removed 0 bases at V and 1 base at J, with 11 bases between. CDR3 amino acids: CASSYSFRSGTDTQYF. The CDR3, as DNA: TGTGCCAGCAGTTACTCGTTCAGGTCTGGCACAGATACGCAGTATTTT.

The chain joins TRBV25-1 to TRBJ1-1; 7 bases agree with TRBD1. The CDR3 extends over 16 amino acids. CDR1 is MGHDK, CDR2 SYGVNS, per germline. The V and J ends lost 4 bases and 5 bases, in that order; junction bases with no gene match: 13. The CDR3 is CASSGHDRVASTEAFF. The DNA for the CDR3 is TGTGCCAGCAGTGGACACGACAGGGTGGCGTCGACTGAAGCTTTCTTT.

The chain couples TRBV20-1 to TRBJ2-6; a weak D match, TRBD2 (6 bases). Germline V CDR1 and CDR2: DFQATT, SNEGSKA (reference sequence). The ends were cut back, 3 bases at V and 5 bases at J, with 26 bases in the middle. This CDR3 contains 19 residues. The CDR3 sequence: CSASDNRRAITLRANVLTF. The CDR3 DNA follows: TGCAGTGCTAGTGATAATCGGAGGGCCATAACCTTAAGGGCCAACGTCCTGACTTTC.

The chain employs TRBV3-1 (or the pseudogene TRBV3-2) and TRBJ1-2; D gene unclear. The CDR3 has 14 amino acids. Trimming left V 3 bases short and J 6 bases short, with 14 bases between. CDR1 and CDR2 (germline): LGHDT, YNNKEL (reference sequence). The CDR3 nucleotides read TGTGCCAGCAGCCATCACGCAGGTGACGATGGCTACACCTTC. Translated, it gives CASSHHAGDDGYTF.

V usage is TRBV6-6 and J usage is TRBJ2-7; D is ambiguous. The V end lost 7 bases, the J end lost 7 bases, and 17 bases lay between the germline ends. This CDR3 spans 13 amino acids. Germline loops: CDR1 MNHNY, CDR2 SVGAGI (reference sequence). In DNA form, the CDR3 reads TGTGCCAGCAATGAGGTCCAATTCGGGGAGCAGTACTTC. Its translation is CASNEVQFGEQYF.

This chain uses TRBV19 with TRBJ2-3; D not resolved. The germline CDR1 and CDR2 sequences are LNHDA and SQIVND (reference sequence). Trimming shortened V by 2 bases and J by 4 bases, and 7 bases separated the two germline ends. This CDR3 is 13 amino acids long. The DNA for the CDR3 is TGTGCCAGTAGTATACGTCGCGCAGATACGCAGTATTTT. This codes for CASSIRRADTQYF.

The genes are TRBV14 and TRBJ2-7; D is unclear. With 0 bases removed from V and 6 bases from J, the gap between germline ends came to 12 bases. The CDR3 totals 14 residues. Germline CDR1 and CDR2: SGHDN and FVKESK. The CDR3 bases are TGTGCCAGCAGCCAAGAGGTTGCGTCGAGCGAGCAGTACTTC. Protein: CASSQEVASSEQYF.

The J gene is TRBJ2-1, the V gene TRBV7-2; D is ambiguous. This CDR3 spans 14 amino acids. The ends were cut back, 0 bases at V and 7 bases at J, with 10 bases in the middle. Germline values: CDR1 SGHTA, CDR2 FQGNSA. The CDR3 DNA follows: TGTGCCAGCAGCTTAGCGGGCCGTCAAAATGAGCAGTTCTTC. Protein: CASSLAGRQNEQFF.

The chain combines TRBV6-5 with TRBJ1-4; a weak D match, TRBD1 (5 bases). CDR1 and CDR2 from the germline V gene are MNHEY and SVGAGI. CDR3 length: 15 residues. V lost 0 bases and J 7 bases, leaving 12 bases between the germline ends. The CDR3 nucleotides read TGTGCCAGCAGTTACTCGAGGCAGGGCCCTGAAAAACTGTTTTTT. This codes for CASSYSRQGPEKLFF.

V gene TRBV3-1 (or the pseudogene TRBV3-2) combines with J gene TRBJ2-7; 8 nucleotides match TRBD2. CDR3 size: 15 residues. The ends lost 6 bases at V and 0 bases at J; junction bases unmatched: 7. The germline CDR1 and CDR2 sequences are LGHDT and YNNKEL (reference sequence). For the CDR3, the DNA is TGTGCCAGCAGTCGTAATAGCGGGGTCTCCTACGAGCAGTACTTC. Encoded protein: CASSRNSGVSYEQYF.

The chain combines TRBV5-8 with TRBJ2-1; 10 positions agree with TRBD2. Per germline, CDR1 SGHTS and CDR2 YDEGEE. Trimming removed 1 base from V and 6 bases from J; junction bases left unmatched: 4. CDR3 length equals 15 residues. Here the CDR3 reads CASSLRSGRANEQFF. The CDR3 nucleotides read TGTGCCAGCAGCTTGAGGAGCGGGAGGGCCAATGAGCAGTTCTTC.

The chain combines TRBV30 with TRBJ1-2; the match to TRBD1 covers 10 bases. Germline trimming cut 1 base from V and 7 bases from J; bases unmatched to any gene: 6. Germline V gene lookup returns CDR1 GTSNPN and CDR2 SVGIG (reference sequence). There are 14 residues in the CDR3. The CDR3 region has the DNA TGTGCCTGGAGTGGAGGGACAGGGGTGGCTGGCTACACCTTC. It yields the protein CAWSGGTGVAGYTF.

The chain combines TRBV7-3 with TRBJ2-1; TRBD2 matches at 8 bases. There are 14 residues in the CDR3. V trimming: 2 bases; J trimming: 9 bases; junction bases outside the gene matches: 6. Per the germline V gene, CDR1 is SGHTA and CDR2 is FQGTGA. The CDR3 loop reads CASSLAGGRSEQFF. DNA for the CDR3: TGTGCCAGCAGCTTAGCGGGAGGACGAAGTGAGCAGTTCTTC.

This chain uses TRBV28 with TRBJ1-5; tentative D call: TRBD1 (5 bases). Germline loops: CDR1 MDHEN, CDR2 SYDVKM. This CDR3 has 15 amino acids. V was shortened by 6 bases and J by 6 bases, with 18 bases between the two germline ends. The CDR3 nucleotides are TGTGCCAGCAGGGATCGGCGGACGGACATTCAGCCCCAGCATTTT. Translated, it gives CASRDRRTDIQPQHF.

This chain links TRBV4-3 with TRBJ2-1; TRBD2 agrees at 8 bases. Losses at the gene ends were 4 bases for V and 0 bases for J; bases not matched to a gene: 8. Germline CDR1 reads LGHNA; CDR2 reads YSLEER. There are 17 residues in the CDR3. CDR3 in amino acids: CASSPQAGTSSYNEQFF. CDR3 nucleotide sequence: TGCGCCAGCAGCCCCCAAGCGGGGACTAGCTCCTACAATGAGCAGTTCTTC.

The chain has TRBV12-3 or TRBV12-4 and TRBJ1-6, with unresolved D. The CDR3 length is 12 residues. V was cut by 2 bases and J by 8 bases, with 4 bases left in between. The CDR3 DNA reads TGTGCCAGCAGTTTACGGGATTCACCCCTCCACTTT. Translating gives CASSLRDSPLHF.

The chain uses TRBV6-2 or TRBV6-3 and TRBJ1-1; 7 bases match TRBD1. The trim removed 0 bases at V and 4 bases at J, leaving 5 bases unmatched. The CDR3 is made up of 15 amino acids. Germline V gene data show CDR1 as MNHEY and CDR2 as SVGEGT. The CDR3 reads CASSYSEQGGTEAFF. The CDR3 region has the DNA TGTGCCAGCAGTTACTCCGAGCAGGGGGGCACTGAAGCTTTCTTT.

The chain links TRBV5-5 to TRBJ1-2; D might be TRBD1 (6 bases). The CDR3 loop spans 14 amino acids. Germline V gene lookup returns CDR1 SGHKS and CDR2 YYEKEE (reference sequence). Trimming stripped 1 base from V and 6 bases from J, with 13 bases between. CDR3 in amino acids: CASSLTGFMNGYTF. CDR3 coding DNA: TGTGCCAGCAGCTTGACAGGGTTTATGAATGGCTACACCTTC.

The chain recombines TRBV4-2 with TRBJ2-2; weak D call: TRBD2 (6 bases). V dropped 4 bases and J dropped 0 bases, with 9 bases sitting between them. Germline V gene sequence: CDR1 LGHNA, CDR2 YNFKEQ. CDR3 size: 15 residues. CDR3 nucleotide sequence: TGTGCCAGCAGCCCCTTAGCGGCGAACACCGGGGAGCTGTTTTTT. Protein sequence: CASSPLAANTGELFF.

J is TRBJ2-5 and V is TRBV7-7; 13 bases are a match to TRBD2. The CDR3 is made up of 16 amino acids. Germline CDR1 reads SSHAT; CDR2 reads FNYEAQ (reference sequence). V gave up 5 bases and J gave up 4 bases; unmatched junction bases: 7. CDR3 sequence reads: CASSPGLAGVGETQYF. In DNA, the CDR3 is TGTGCCAGCAGCCCAGGACTAGCGGGAGTTGGAGAGACCCAGTACTTC.

The chain carries TRBV6-2 or TRBV6-3 and TRBJ1-2; 8 bases are a match to TRBD1. From germline, CDR1 is MNHEY and CDR2 SVGEGT. Trimming removed 5 bases from V and 4 bases from J; junction bases left unmatched: 3. The CDR3 runs to 13 residues. CDR3 region: CASSTGTGYGYTF. CDR3 DNA sequence: TGTGCCAGCAGTACCGGGACAGGCTATGGCTACACCTTC.

The sample holds one count of this clone. The V gene is TRBV6-5, the J gene TRBJ1-4; the D gene is possibly TRBD1 (5 bases). Trimming pared 6 bases from V and 6 bases from J, leaving 14 bases between. Per the germline V gene, CDR1 is MNHEY and CDR2 is SVGAGI. The CDR3 consists of 14 residues. CDR3 residues: CASRLHQGDEKLFF. DNA for the CDR3: TGTGCCAGCAGACTACACCAAGGGGATGAAAAACTGTTTTTT.

The rearrangement joins TRBV4-1 to TRBJ2-3; a weak D match, TRBD2 (7 bases). This CDR3 spans 17 amino acids. Germline loops: CDR1 MGHRA, CDR2 YSYEKL. Trimming removed 4 bases from V and 4 bases from J, with 21 bases in between. DNA for the CDR3: TGCGCCAGCAGCCTGGGGTTTGGGGGGGCCCCCCCAGATACGCAGTATTTT. Residues: CASSLGFGGAPPDTQYF.

The chain combines TRBV5-1 with TRBJ2-2; D may be TRBD1 (6 bases). This CDR3 has 18 residues. Germline-derived CDR1 and CDR2 are SGHRS and YFSETQ. Trimming removed 0 bases at V and 6 bases at J, with 21 bases between. The CDR3: CASSLGLDRLTVSGELFF. CDR3 nucleotide sequence: TGCGCCAGCAGCTTGGGGCTCGACAGGCTCACGGTGTCCGGGGAGCTGTTTTTT.

J is TRBJ2-1 and V is TRBV19; 14 bases map to TRBD2. V lost 6 bases, J lost 0 bases, and 4 bases stayed unmatched. The germline CDR1 and CDR2 sequences are LNHDA and SQIVND (reference sequence). CDR3 length: 17 amino acids. CDR3 sequence (DNA): TGTGCCAGTAGCCCTGGGACTAGCGGGAGCTCCTACAATGAGCAGTTCTTC. This encodes CASSPGTSGSSYNEQFF.

The V and J genes are TRBV7-2 and TRBJ2-7, with 8 bases matching TRBD2. The CDR3 sequence is 15 residues long. With 4 bases clipped from V and 6 bases from J, the junction kept 11 bases outside the gene matches. Germline values: CDR1 SGHTA, CDR2 FQGNSA. The DNA of the CDR3 is TGTGCCAGCAGCTCATCCCGACTAGCGACTATCGAGCAGTACTTC. This encodes CASSSSRLATIEQYF.

The chain recombines TRBV11-1 with TRBJ1-2; a weak D match, TRBD1 (6 bases). Germline V gene lookup returns CDR1 SGHAT and CDR2 FQDESV (reference sequence). V was cut by 5 bases and J by 4 bases, with 11 bases left in between. The CDR3 covers 13 residues. This CDR3 is CASSPDRTYGYTF. The CDR3 bases are TGTGCCAGCAGCCCGGACAGAACCTATGGCTACACCTTC.

CDR3 loop: CASSQVGGRGEKLFF. The CDR3 bases are TGCGCCAGCAGCCAAGTCGGGGGGCGCGGTGAAAAACTGTTTTTT. The rearrangement links TRBV4-1 to TRBJ1-4, with a possible D match to TRBD1 (6 bases). The CDR3 runs to 15 residues. Trimming took off 1 base at V and 7 bases at J, with 13 bases between the two ends. Germline CDR1 and CDR2: MGHRA and YSYEKL.

The chain carries TRBV6-5 and TRBJ1-1; D possibly corresponds to TRBD1 (5 bases). Germline CDR1 is MNHEY and CDR2 is SVGAGI. The CDR3 is 13 residues long. Trimming cost V 6 bases and J 9 bases, with 17 bases left between them. The CDR3 nucleotides are TGTGCCAGCAGAGCACGGGCGACAGCTCAAGCTTTCTTT. The encoded protein is CASRARATAQAFF.

J is TRBJ1-3 and V is TRBV19; TRBD1 might be the D (5 bases). The CDR3 is 14 amino acids. The germline V and J ends were trimmed by 7 bases and 2 bases, with 12 bases remaining between them. Germline-derived CDR1 and CDR2 are LNHDA and SQIVND (reference sequence). CDR3 residues: CASTPGGAGNTIYF. In DNA, the CDR3 is TGTGCCAGTACCCCCGGGGGGGCTGGAAACACCATATATTTT. The whole variable domain, filled in from reference TRBV19 and TRBJ1-3, reads DGGITQSPKYLFRKEGQNVTLSCEQNLNHDAMYWYRQDPGQGLRLIYYSQIVNDFQKGDIAEGYSVSREKKESFPLTVTSAQKNPTAFYLCASTPGGAGNTIYFGEGSWLTVV.